This T cell receptor beta chain is from a study of blood T cell repertoires in COVID-19. Across the study: Sample material is recorded as cDNA or gDNA derived from T cells, B-cell-depleted T cells, or PBMCs.

The CDR3 length is 16 residues. The V segment lost 5 bases and the J segment 5 bases; nucleotides outside the gene matches: 12. Germline V gene sequence: CDR1 SEHNR, CDR2 FQNEAQ (reference sequence). In the source study's methods: Nucleated cell number was recorded as an estimate derived from reference gene primer amplification. Profiled with immunoSEQ multiplex PCR; TCRdb holds only in-frame clones, not every one. That table is the source of V, J and clone size, and D and trimming were worked out from the DNA. In the table there are 90,000 or so clones, around 90% of which are singletons. The chain carries TRBV7-9 and TRBJ2-1; 7 bases map to TRBD2. This sequence was found in a human donor with active COVID-19. The donor label of this sample is uncertain. Sequencing was carried out using peripheral blood. CDR3 nucleotides: TGTGCCAGCAGCCCCCCTGGGCTAGCGGATAACAATGAGCAGTTCTTC. The encoded protein is CASSPPGLADNNEQFF.